These 14 T cell receptor beta chains were sequenced from one sample in a study of cytomegalovirus exposure and HLA in healthy donors. The PCR was carried out with 60 Vbeta primers and 13 Jbeta primers. Profiling relied on immunoSEQ multiplex PCR, and the TCRdb table lists in-frame clones only, not all of them. Of approximately 220,000 clones in the sample, around 76% were seen once. Sequencing was performed on PBMCs. The receptor source for this set is a man aged 18 to 29 in good health and CMV-seronegative.

The chain couples TRBV7-9 to TRBJ2-1; TRBD1 aligns across 8 bases. J lost 0 bases, V lost 5 bases, and 6 bases had no gene match. Germline CDR1 SEHNR, CDR2 FQNEAQ (reference sequence). The CDR3 consists of 16 residues. The CDR3 here is CASSADDRGSYNEQFF. For the CDR3, the DNA is TGTGCCAGCAGCGCGGACGACAGGGGCTCCTACAATGAGCAGTTCTTC.

CDR3 loop: CASSPGQITGVETQYF. Here the CDR3 DNA reads TGTGCCAGCTCACCCGGCCAAATTACAGGGGTGGAGACCCAGTACTTC. The chain recombines TRBV18 with TRBJ2-5, with 7 bases identical to TRBD1. Per germline, CDR1 KGHSH and CDR2 LQKENI. The CDR3 runs 16 residues. The V gene end was trimmed by 3 bases and the J gene end by 5 bases; junction bases not matched to a gene: 12.

The chain couples TRBV28 to TRBJ1-6, with D hard to call. Germline V lookup: CDR1 MDHEN, CDR2 SYDVKM. CDR3 length equals 12 residues. Trimming took off 5 bases at V and 7 bases at J, with 6 bases between the two ends. Here the CDR3 reads CASSLLNSPLHF. CDR3 sequence (DNA): TGTGCCAGCAGTCTATTAAATTCACCCCTCCACTTT.

The chain uses TRBV29-1 and TRBJ2-3; D gene uncertain. The CDR3 loop spans 13 amino acids. Trimming took 6 bases from V and 3 from J, leaving 13 bases between them. Germline-derived CDR1 and CDR2 are SQVTM and ANQGSEA. The DNA for the CDR3 is TGCAGCGTCGACACTGGTTTAACAGATACGCAGTATTTT. This gives the protein CSVDTGLTDTQYF.

V gene TRBV10-3 combines with J gene TRBJ2-7; TRBD1 agrees at 7 bases. With V trimmed by 5 bases and J by 5 bases, 12 bases remained unmatched. Germline loops: CDR1 ENHRY, CDR2 SYGVKD. CDR3 size: 15 residues. The CDR3 nucleotides are TGTGCCATCAGTTTGGGACAGAACTTCGGTGACGAGCAGTACTTC. Amino acids: CAISLGQNFGDEQYF.

CDR3 region: CASSTGLAGWNTGELFF. DNA of the CDR3: TGTGCCAGCAGTACCGGACTAGCGGGATGGAACACCGGGGAGCTGTTTTTT. V is TRBV27 and J is TRBJ2-2; TRBD2 matches at 12 bases. Germline-derived CDR1 and CDR2 are MNHEY and SMNVEV (reference sequence). J gave up 1 base and V 5 bases, and 5 bases lay outside the gene matches. The CDR3 consists of 17 residues.

The chain couples TRBV28 to TRBJ1-2; D might be TRBD1 (5 bases). Germline V CDR1 and CDR2: MDHEN, SYDVKM. This CDR3 has 11 amino acids. V lost 4 bases, J lost 14 bases, and 14 bases lay in between. The CDR3 DNA reads TGTGCCAGCAGTTCAACCGGGACTTGGACCTTC. Translation gives CASSSTGTWTF.

The rearrangement links TRBV4-1 to TRBJ2-2; 12 bases are a match to TRBD2. V was pared by 0 bases and J by 3 bases, with 5 bases of the junction left unmatched. CDR1 and CDR2 from the germline V gene are MGHRA and YSYEKL. This CDR3 spans 18 amino acids. CDR3 bases: TGCGCCAGCAGCCAAGAACCTAGCGGGAGGGCCGACACCGGGGAGCTGTTTTTT. As protein: CASSQEPSGRADTGELFF.

This chain joins TRBV6-5 and TRBJ2-5, with TRBD2 identical over 11 bases. The closer fit of TRBJ2-7 to the DNA end suggests the J call may be wrong. Germline V CDR1 and CDR2: MNHEY, SVGAGI. The CDR3 runs to 14 residues. In DNA form, the CDR3 reads TGTGCCAGCAGAGGGACTAGCGGATCCTACGAGCAGTACTTC. This gives the protein CASRGTSGSYEQYF.

This chain links TRBV6-5 with TRBJ2-3; D possibly corresponds to TRBD2 (6 bases). The CDR3 has 15 residues. Germline CDR1 MNHEY, CDR2 SVGAGI. With 0 bases removed from V and 5 bases from J, the gap between germline ends came to 12 bases. CDR3: CASSYSSLGGDTQYF. CDR3 coding DNA: TGTGCCAGCAGTTACTCTTCTTTGGGGGGAGATACGCAGTATTTT.

This chain joins TRBV6-9 and TRBJ2-7; D is undetermined. Trimming pared 7 bases from V and 4 bases from J, leaving 8 bases between. This CDR3 has 11 amino acids. Looked up from germline, CDR1 is MNHGY and CDR2 is SVAAGI. CDR3 sequence (DNA): TGTGCCAGCATTTCGGGTTACGAGCAGTACTTC. Protein: CASISGYEQYF.

The rearrangement uses TRBV2 and TRBJ2-1; 13 nucleotides match TRBD2. With V trimmed by 7 bases and J by 5 bases, 5 bases remained unmatched. From germline, CDR1 is SNHLY and CDR2 FYNNEI. CDR3 size: 15 residues. CDR3: CASIGLAGEDNEQFF. The CDR3, as DNA: TGTGCCAGCATTGGACTAGCGGGAGAAGACAATGAGCAGTTCTTC.

This clone was seen a handful of times. The chain links TRBV28 to TRBJ1-2, with TRBD1 identical over 10 bases. The CDR3 has 16 residues. Germline CDR1 MDHEN, CDR2 SYDVKM. The V gene end was trimmed by 7 bases and the J gene end by 4 bases; junction bases not matched to a gene: 12. The CDR3 DNA follows: TGTGCCAGCACCTTACTTCCGGGACAGGGGACCTATGGCTACACCTTC. Translating gives CASTLLPGQGTYGYTF.

As concerns this clone: Other DNA sequences within the sample encode an identical CDR3. The chain recombines TRBV28 with TRBJ2-2; D is possibly TRBD1 (6 bases). Germline lookup yields CDR1 MDHEN and CDR2 SYDVKM. The CDR3 totals 14 residues. V lost 7 bases, J lost 0 bases, and 9 bases lay in between. CDR3 loop: CASTGTSNTGELFF. The CDR3 DNA follows: TGTGCCAGCACTGGGACATCGAACACCGGGGAGCTGTTTTTT.